This T cell receptor (beta chain) was retrieved from a study of Ad26.COV2.S vaccination and SARS-CoV-2 variants. Study as a whole: Once or twice, 56 days apart, Ad26.COV2.S was delivered intramuscularly.

CDR3 size: 14 residues. Looked up from germline, CDR1 is SGHRS and CDR2 is YFSETQ. V lost 5 bases and J 1 base, leaving 12 bases between the germline ends. Whole-study findings and limits: Similar non-spike TCR breadth was observed in recipients of vaccine and of placebo. Total T cell responses may have been underestimated by the TCR breadth and depth analyses.

Only in-frame clones appear in the TCRdb table, and some are missing; sequencing was by immunoSEQ multiplex PCR. This table holds about 350,000 clones, around 84% found once. Points on this clone: Its specificity is unknown.

Treatment reported: 15 to 20 received Ad26.COV2.S at low or high dose, single or two shots; several received placebo; per-sample allocation not given. After the first vaccine or placebo injection, samples were drawn on day 63. The rearrangement uses TRBV5-1 and TRBJ1-1; a weak D match, TRBD1 (5 bases). This TCR came from a person aged 18-65 years who received the Ad26.COV2.S COVID-19 vaccine or a placebo. The source material was peripheral blood, sampled in a trial of Ad26.COV2.S vaccine versus placebo. CDR3 DNA: TGCGCCAGCAGTGAACAGGCATCGAACACTGAAGCTTTCTTT. It encodes CASSEQASNTEAFF.